The 14 T cell receptor beta chains given below trace back to one sample, sequenced in a study of T cell responses to AZD1222 COVID-19 vaccine. Produced via immunoSEQ multiplex PCR; TCRdb's table is partial and in-frame only. The table lists around 130,000 clones, just over 85% of them singletons. This specimen consisted of peripheral blood, obtained on day 0 of AZD1222 vaccination. These receptors were taken from an adult in good health.

This chain connects TRBV14 to TRBJ2-7, with a possible D match to TRBD1 (7 bases). V gave up 0 bases and J gave up 5 bases, with 20 bases separating them. The germline V gene has CDR1 SGHDN and CDR2 FVKESK. The CDR3 covers 17 residues. CDR3 sequence: CASSQEVPGRGAHEQYF. In DNA, the CDR3 is TGTGCCAGCAGCCAAGAGGTACCAGGCAGGGGGGCCCACGAGCAGTACTTC.

This chain uses TRBV18 with TRBJ1-2; D is uncertain. Trimming removed 7 bases from V and 0 bases from J, with 15 bases in between. Germline lookup yields CDR1 KGHSH and CDR2 LQKENI. The CDR3 has 15 amino acids. The CDR3 region has the DNA TGTGCCAGCTTAAGCGCCGACGGAGCTAACTATGGCTACACCTTC. Amino acid sequence: CASLSADGANYGYTF.

The rearrangement uses TRBV7-9 and TRBJ1-3; TRBD1 is a possible D gene (5 bases). Trimming took 5 bases from V and 0 from J, leaving 14 bases between them. The germline V gene encodes CDR1 SEHNR and CDR2 FQNEAQ (reference sequence). The CDR3 covers 16 residues. This CDR3 reads CASSAPGTYSGNTIYF. In DNA, the CDR3 is TGTGCCAGCAGCGCCCCGGGGACCTACTCTGGAAACACCATATATTTT.

This clone was picked up one time. The chain links TRBV20-1 to TRBJ1-6; 7 nucleotides match TRBD1. J gave up 7 bases and V 3 bases, and 9 bases lay outside the gene matches. There are 15 residues in the CDR3. Germline CDR1 and CDR2: DFQATT and SNEGSKA (reference sequence). The chain's CDR3 is CSASVKGQINSPLHF. In DNA, the CDR3 is TGCAGTGCTAGTGTGAAGGGACAGATAAATTCACCCCTCCACTTT.

The V and J genes are TRBV21-1 and TRBJ2-4; the D call in the table, TRBD1, was not verified against the DNA. TRBV21-1 is labeled a pseudogene. CDR3 length: 14 residues. The CDR3 region is CASSRGTGRNIQYF. The DNA of the CDR3 is TGTGCCAGCAGCAGGGGGACAGGGCGGAACATTCAGTACTTC.

The rearrangement links TRBV11-2 to TRBJ2-1; no reliable D call. This CDR3 is built from 13 residues. Trimming cost V 1 base and J 3 bases, with 4 bases left between them. In germline, CDR1 is SGHAT, CDR2 FQNNGV. In DNA, the CDR3 is TGTGCCAGCAGCTTAGGCTACTACAATGAGCAGTTCTTC. Its translation: CASSLGYYNEQFF.

V and J are TRBV18 and TRBJ2-7, with TRBD2 identical over 11 bases. This CDR3 is 14 amino acids long. The V segment lost 6 bases and the J segment 4 bases; nucleotides outside the gene matches: 5. Germline loops: CDR1 KGHSH, CDR2 LQKENI. The CDR3 loop is CASSSGRARYEQYF. The CDR3 region has the DNA TGTGCCAGCTCTAGCGGGAGGGCCAGATACGAGCAGTACTTC.

The chain couples TRBV6-5 to TRBJ1-2, with 9 bases fitting TRBD1. V trimming: 2 bases; J trimming: 4 bases; junction bases outside the gene matches: 5. CDR1 is MNHEY and CDR2 is SVGAGI in the germline V gene. The CDR3 spans 15 residues. The CDR3 protein is CASSYAPGQGYGYTF. CDR3 DNA: TGTGCCAGCAGTTACGCCCCGGGACAGGGCTATGGCTACACCTTC.

V is TRBV27 and J is TRBJ2-2; TRBD1 matches at 9 bases. Germline V lookup: CDR1 MNHEY, CDR2 SMNVEV (reference sequence). Germline trimming cut 6 bases from V and 6 bases from J; bases unmatched to any gene: 8. The length of the CDR3 is 15 residues. CDR3 nucleotide sequence: TGTGCCAGCAGACAGGGGGCGGTCTTGGCCGGGGAGCTGTTTTTT. Translation gives CASRQGAVLAGELFF.

The chain is built from TRBV10-3 and TRBJ1-2; D is perhaps TRBD1 (6 bases). Germline V gene lookup returns CDR1 ENHRY and CDR2 SYGVKD. The CDR3 runs to 12 residues. Trimming left V 6 bases short and J 6 bases short, with 11 bases between. The DNA for the CDR3 is TGTGCCATCAGGACACAGGGTCATGGCTACACCTTC. Its translation: CAIRTQGHGYTF.

This chain joins TRBV28 and TRBJ2-3; D unclear. Trimming removed 5 bases at V and 3 bases at J, with 3 bases between. Germline V CDR1 and CDR2: MDHEN, SYDVKM. This CDR3 has 11 residues. The CDR3 nucleotides are TGTGCCAGCAGTCCAACAGATACGCAGTATTTT. Its protein is CASSPTDTQYF.

This clone has a single count. The rearrangement links TRBV2 to TRBJ2-7, with 11 bases lining up with TRBD1. Germline CDR1 and CDR2: SNHLY and FYNNEI. The CDR3 is 12 residues long. Losses at the gene ends were 8 bases for V and 4 bases for J; bases not matched to a gene: 1. This CDR3 is CASGDRGYEQYF. The DNA of the CDR3 is TGTGCCAGCGGGGACAGGGGGTACGAGCAGTACTTC.

The CDR3 DNA reads TGTGCCAGCAGCTTAGTACAGTACGAGCAGTACTTC. It specifies CASSLVQYEQYF. The rearrangement uses TRBV7-2 and TRBJ2-7, with unresolved D. The CDR3 contains 12 residues. V was clipped by 1 base and J by 4 bases, with 5 bases between them. From germline, CDR1 is SGHTA and CDR2 FQGNSA.

This clone was detected only once. This sequence joins TRBV7-2 and TRBJ1-3, with D possibly matching TRBD1 (6 bases). Germline CDR1 SGHTA, CDR2 FQGNSA. Between the trimmed V and J ends, which lost 7 bases and 4 bases, there was a span of 11 bases. CDR3 length: 13 amino acids. CDR3 nucleotides: TGTGCCAGCACCAGCGGACAGGGAAACACCATATATTTT. Its protein product is CASTSGQGNTIYF.